Listed below are T cell receptor beta chains from one sample, sequenced in a study of low-dose radiotherapy and immunotherapy resistance in tumors. One entry per CDR3 protein, called by TCRdb with MiXCR from the reads. The sample contains around 68,000 distinct CDR3 sequences, about a quarter of which appear only once. Sequenced here: PBMCs, sampled before treatment. The receptors stem from a male donor with rectosigmoid adenocarcinoma. Both conserved end residues are trimmed from each CDR3. Fields, in order: V gene, J gene, clone size, CDR3 protein. Part of the rows lack a size; the others show once, few, many or a class for expanded clones.

>TRBV19|TRBJ2-1|NA
ASSKSGTSGRNEQF
>TRBV11-2|TRBJ2-7|many
ASSLRATYEQY
>TRBV7-2|TRBJ1-5|many
ASSVVTGGGQPQH
>TRBV28|TRBJ1-3|many
ASRYRDIKLRNTIY
>TRBV6-5|TRBJ1-1|many
ASRQGGTEAF
>TRBV7-6|TRBJ1-2|many
ASSLRLGNGYT
>TRBV4-3|TRBJ2-7|NA
ASSLRQGGEQY
>TRBV25-1|TRBJ1-6|few
AASGTYNSPLH
>TRBV28|TRBJ2-3|many
ASSRQGSDTQY
>TRBV7-2|TRBJ2-2|many
ASSLGVGNTGELF
>TRBV9|TRBJ2-1|many
ASSVGTSRGGDEQF
>TRBV12-3/TRBV12-4|TRBJ1-2|many
ASSETDSRGGYT
>TRBV28|TRBJ2-7|many
ASSFPRLARDRAPSEQY
>TRBV2|TRBJ2-5|many
ASSSGYEETQY
>TRBV29-1|TRBJ2-7|many
SVEAVLRGDEQY
>TRBV5-8|TRBJ1-1|many
ASSLGAGRSEAF
>TRBV5-1|TRBJ2-2|few
ASIQGAHGELF
>TRBV24-1|TRBJ2-3|many
ATSDPGQGADTQY
>TRBV7-2|TRBJ1-3|many
ASNHVQGQGSEGNTIY
>TRBV20-1|TRBJ2-1|many
SARWPGLGDNEQF
>TRBV11-2|TRBJ2-5|many
ASSLSPQETQY
>TRBV4-1|TRBJ2-5|NA
ASSQEGVLWLETQY
>TRBV18|TRBJ2-3|NA
ASSPPTGGGTDTQY
>TRBV5-1|TRBJ1-1|many
ASSLEARNTEAF
>TRBV7-2|TRBJ2-2|few
ASSFPTSGSNTGELF
>TRBV3-1|TRBJ2-1|many
ASSQGLAGAATGNEQF
>TRBV23-1|TRBJ1-2|many
ASSPSHVRDGYT
>TRBV11-2|TRBJ2-1|NA
ASSSDRGILGNEQF
>TRBV27|TRBJ1-2|many
ASSLGSENPYGYT
>TRBV9|TRBJ1-1|NA
ASSPQGAAVAF
>TRBV28|TRBJ2-7|many
ASTDWGTSGNGSYEQY
>TRBV12-3/TRBV12-4|TRBJ1-5|NA
ASSWGSNQPQH
>TRBV6-5|TRBJ1-1|many
ASGMAGANTEAF
>TRBV6-2/TRBV6-3|TRBJ2-6|many
ATTIPGANVLT
>TRBV28|TRBJ2-3|few
ASSFAFGQGTDTQY
>TRBV6-2/TRBV6-3|TRBJ1-5|once
ASRVGQGHQPQH
>TRBV5-5|TRBJ1-6|many
ASSRTGGFYNSPLH
>TRBV5-5|TRBJ2-4|many
ASSPDGSLRIQY
>TRBV1|TRBJ2-7|NA
TRGGGGDSYEQY
>TRBV5-6|TRBJ2-7|many
ASSLEASGRSYEQY
>TRBV11-2|TRBJ2-3|many
ASSLGLGGRADTQY
>TRBV7-9|TRBJ1-2|many
ASSSPNLGLPGYT
>TRBV20-1|TRBJ2-5|many
SARPGTGGSPTQY
>TRBV3-1|TRBJ2-5|many
ASTLGGETQY